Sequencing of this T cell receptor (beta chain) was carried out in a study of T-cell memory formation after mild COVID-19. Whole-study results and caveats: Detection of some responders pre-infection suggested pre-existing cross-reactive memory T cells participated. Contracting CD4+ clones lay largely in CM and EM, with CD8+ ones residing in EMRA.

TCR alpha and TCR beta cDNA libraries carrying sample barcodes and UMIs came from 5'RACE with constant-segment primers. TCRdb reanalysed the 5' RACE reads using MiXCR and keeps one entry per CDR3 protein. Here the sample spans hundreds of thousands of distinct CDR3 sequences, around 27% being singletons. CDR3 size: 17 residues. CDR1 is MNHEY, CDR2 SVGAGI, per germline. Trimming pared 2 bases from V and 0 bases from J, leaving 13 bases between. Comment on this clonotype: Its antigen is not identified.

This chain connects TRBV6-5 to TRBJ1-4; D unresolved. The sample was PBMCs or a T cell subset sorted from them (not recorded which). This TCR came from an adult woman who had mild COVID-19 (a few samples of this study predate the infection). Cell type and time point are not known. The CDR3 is CASSYIQTRATNEKLFF. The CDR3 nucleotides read TGTGCCAGCAGTTACATCCAGACCCGTGCAACTAATGAAAAACTGTTTTTT.